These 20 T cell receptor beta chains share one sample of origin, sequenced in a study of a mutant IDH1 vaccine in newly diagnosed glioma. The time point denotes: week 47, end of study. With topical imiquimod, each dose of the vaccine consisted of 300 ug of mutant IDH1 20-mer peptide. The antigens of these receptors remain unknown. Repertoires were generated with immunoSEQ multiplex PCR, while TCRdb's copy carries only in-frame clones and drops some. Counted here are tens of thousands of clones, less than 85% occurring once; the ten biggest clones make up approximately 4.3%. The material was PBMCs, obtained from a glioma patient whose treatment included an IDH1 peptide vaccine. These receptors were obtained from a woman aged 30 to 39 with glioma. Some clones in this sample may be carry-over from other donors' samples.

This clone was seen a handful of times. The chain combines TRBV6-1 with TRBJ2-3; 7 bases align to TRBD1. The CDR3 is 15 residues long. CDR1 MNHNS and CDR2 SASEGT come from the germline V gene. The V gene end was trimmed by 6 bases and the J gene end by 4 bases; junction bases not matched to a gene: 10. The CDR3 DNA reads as TGTGCCAGCAGCCTATACGGGACAGAGCCAGATACGCAGTATTTT. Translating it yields CASSLYGTEPDTQYF.

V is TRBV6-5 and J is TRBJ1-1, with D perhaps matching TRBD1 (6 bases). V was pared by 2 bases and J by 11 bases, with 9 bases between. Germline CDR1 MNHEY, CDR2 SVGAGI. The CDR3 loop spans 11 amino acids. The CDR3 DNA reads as TGTGCCAGCAGTTACGAGGGGGAGGCTTTCTTT. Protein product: CASSYEGEAFF.

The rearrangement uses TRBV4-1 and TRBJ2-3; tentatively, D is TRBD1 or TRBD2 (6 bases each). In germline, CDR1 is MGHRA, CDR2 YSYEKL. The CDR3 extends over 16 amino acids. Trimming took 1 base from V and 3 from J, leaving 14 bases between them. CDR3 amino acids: CASSQVRGPETDTQYF. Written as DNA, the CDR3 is TGCGCCAGCAGCCAAGTTCGGGGGCCGGAAACAGATACGCAGTATTTT.

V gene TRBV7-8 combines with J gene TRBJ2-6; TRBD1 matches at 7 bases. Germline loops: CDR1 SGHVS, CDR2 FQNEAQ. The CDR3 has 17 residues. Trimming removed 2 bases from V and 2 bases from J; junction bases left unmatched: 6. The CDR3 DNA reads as TGTGCCAGCAGCTTACCAACGGGGACAGCTGGGGCCAACGTCCTGACTTTC. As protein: CASSLPTGTAGANVLTF. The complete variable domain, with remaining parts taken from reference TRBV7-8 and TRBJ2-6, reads GAGVSQSPRYKVAKRGQDVALRCDPISGHVSLFWYQQALGQGPEFLTYFQNEAQLDKSGLPSDRFFAERPEGSVSTLKIQRTQQEDSAVYLCASSLPTGTAGANVLTFGAGSRLTVL.

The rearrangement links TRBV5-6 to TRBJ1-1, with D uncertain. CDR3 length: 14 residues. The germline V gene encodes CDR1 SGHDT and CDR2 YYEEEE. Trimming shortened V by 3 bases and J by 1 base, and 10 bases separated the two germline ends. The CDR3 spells CASSWRPANTEAFF. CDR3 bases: TGTGCCAGCAGCTGGAGACCTGCGAACACTGAAGCTTTCTTT.

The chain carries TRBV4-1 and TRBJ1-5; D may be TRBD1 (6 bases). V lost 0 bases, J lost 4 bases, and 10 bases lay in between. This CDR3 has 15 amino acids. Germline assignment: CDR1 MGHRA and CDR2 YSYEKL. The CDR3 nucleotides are TGCGCCAGCAGCCAAGATCCCCAGGGGAATCAGCCCCAGCATTTT. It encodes CASSQDPQGNQPQHF.

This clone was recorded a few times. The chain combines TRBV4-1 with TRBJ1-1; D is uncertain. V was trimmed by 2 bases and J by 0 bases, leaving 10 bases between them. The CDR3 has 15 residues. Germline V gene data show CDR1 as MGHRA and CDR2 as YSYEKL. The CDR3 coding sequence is TGCGCCAGCAGCCAAATGGCCCTTATGAACACTGAAGCTTTCTTT. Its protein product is CASSQMALMNTEAFF.

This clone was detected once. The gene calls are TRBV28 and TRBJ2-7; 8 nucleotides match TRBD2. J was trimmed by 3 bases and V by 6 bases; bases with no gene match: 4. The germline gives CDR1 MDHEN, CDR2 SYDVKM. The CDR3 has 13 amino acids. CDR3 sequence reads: CASRAAGVYEQYF. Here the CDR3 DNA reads TGTGCCAGCAGGGCAGCGGGAGTCTACGAGCAGTACTTC.

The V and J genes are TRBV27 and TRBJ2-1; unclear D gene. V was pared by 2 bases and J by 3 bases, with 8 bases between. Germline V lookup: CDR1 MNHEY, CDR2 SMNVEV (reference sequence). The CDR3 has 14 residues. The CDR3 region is CASSLGLDYNEQFF. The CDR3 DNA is TGTGCCAGCAGTTTAGGGCTAGACTACAATGAGCAGTTCTTC.

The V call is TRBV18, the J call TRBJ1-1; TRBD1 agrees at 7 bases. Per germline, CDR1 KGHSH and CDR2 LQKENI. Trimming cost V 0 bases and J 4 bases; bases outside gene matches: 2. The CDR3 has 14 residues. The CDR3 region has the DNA TGTGCCAGCTCACCACCGACAGGGACCACTGAAGCTTTCTTT. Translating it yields CASSPPTGTTEAFF.

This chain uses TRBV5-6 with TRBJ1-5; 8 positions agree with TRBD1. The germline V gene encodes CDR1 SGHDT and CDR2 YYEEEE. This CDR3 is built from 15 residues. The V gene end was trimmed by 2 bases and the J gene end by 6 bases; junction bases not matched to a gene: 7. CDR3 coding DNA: TGTGCCAGCAGCTTTTCACCAGGGGGCGGTCAGCCCCAGCATTTT. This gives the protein CASSFSPGGGQPQHF. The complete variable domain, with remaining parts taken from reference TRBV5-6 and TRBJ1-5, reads DAGVTQSPTHLIKTRGQQVTLRCSPKSGHDTVSWYQQALGQGPQFIFQYYEEEERQRGNFPDRFSGHQFPNYSSELNVNALLLGDSALYLCASSFSPGGGQPQHFGDGTRLSIL.

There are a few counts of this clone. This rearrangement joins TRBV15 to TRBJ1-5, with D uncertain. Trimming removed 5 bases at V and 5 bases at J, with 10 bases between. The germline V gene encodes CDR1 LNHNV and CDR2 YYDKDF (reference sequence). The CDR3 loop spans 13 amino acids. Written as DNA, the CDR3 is TGTGCCACCAGCGGGAAGGTGGATCAGCCCCAGCATTTT. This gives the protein CATSGKVDQPQHF.

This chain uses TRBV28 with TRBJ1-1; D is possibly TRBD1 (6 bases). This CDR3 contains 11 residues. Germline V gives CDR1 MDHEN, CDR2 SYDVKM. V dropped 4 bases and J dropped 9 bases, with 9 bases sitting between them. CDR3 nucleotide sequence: TGTGCCAGCAGTTACCGGGACAAAGCTTTCTTT. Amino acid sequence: CASSYRDKAFF.

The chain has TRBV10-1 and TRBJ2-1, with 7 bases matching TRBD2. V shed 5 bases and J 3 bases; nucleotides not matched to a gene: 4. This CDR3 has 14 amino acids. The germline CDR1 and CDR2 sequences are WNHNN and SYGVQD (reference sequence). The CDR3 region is CASSRGLNYNEQFF. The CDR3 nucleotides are TGCGCCAGCAGTAGGGGACTAAACTACAATGAGCAGTTCTTC.

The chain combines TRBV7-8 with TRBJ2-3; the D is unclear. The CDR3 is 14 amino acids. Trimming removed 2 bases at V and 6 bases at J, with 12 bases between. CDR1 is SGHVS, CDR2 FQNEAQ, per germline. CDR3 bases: TGTGCCAGCAGCTTAAATCAGCCTTGGGATACGCAGTATTTT. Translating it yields CASSLNQPWDTQYF.

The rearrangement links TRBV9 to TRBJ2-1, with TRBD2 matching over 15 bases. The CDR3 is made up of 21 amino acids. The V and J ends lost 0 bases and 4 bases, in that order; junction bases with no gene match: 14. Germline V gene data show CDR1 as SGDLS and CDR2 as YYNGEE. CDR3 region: CASSVEGRRTSGRAGYNEQFF. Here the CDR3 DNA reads TGTGCCAGCAGCGTAGAAGGACGGAGGACTAGCGGGAGGGCCGGGTACAATGAGCAGTTCTTC.

The CDR3 DNA sequence: TGTGCCAGCAGCCCCAGCCCGGTACTAGGGGGTGGCTACACCTTC. This gives the protein CASSPSPVLGGGYTF. The chain uses TRBV2 and TRBJ1-2; D possibly corresponds to TRBD1 (6 bases). Trimming cost V 6 bases and J 7 bases, with 21 bases left between them. Germline loops: CDR1 SNHLY, CDR2 FYNNEI. CDR3 size: 15 residues.

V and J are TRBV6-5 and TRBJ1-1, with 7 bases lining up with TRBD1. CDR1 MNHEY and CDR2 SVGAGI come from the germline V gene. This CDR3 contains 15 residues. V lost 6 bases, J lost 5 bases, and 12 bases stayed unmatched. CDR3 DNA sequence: TGTGCCAGCAGAATCCAGGGGGGCACGATTACTGAAGCTTTCTTT. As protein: CASRIQGGTITEAFF.

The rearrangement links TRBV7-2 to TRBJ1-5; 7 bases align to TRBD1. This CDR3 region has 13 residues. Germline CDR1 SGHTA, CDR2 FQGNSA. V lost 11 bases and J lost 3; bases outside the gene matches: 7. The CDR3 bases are TGTGCCTCTGGGACAGAGCTCAATCAGCCCCAGCATTTT. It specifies CASGTELNQPQHF.

The CDR3 protein is CASSPGGARRTETQYF. CDR3 coding DNA: TGTGCCAGCAGCCCGGGAGGGGCCCGGAGAACGGAGACCCAGTACTTC. This chain links TRBV5-4 with TRBJ2-5; 8 bases are a match to TRBD2. Germline V gene lookup returns CDR1 SGHNT and CDR2 YYREEE (reference sequence). Trimming at V came to 4 bases and at J to 5 bases, leaving 13 bases not matched to a gene. The CDR3 is made up of 16 amino acids.